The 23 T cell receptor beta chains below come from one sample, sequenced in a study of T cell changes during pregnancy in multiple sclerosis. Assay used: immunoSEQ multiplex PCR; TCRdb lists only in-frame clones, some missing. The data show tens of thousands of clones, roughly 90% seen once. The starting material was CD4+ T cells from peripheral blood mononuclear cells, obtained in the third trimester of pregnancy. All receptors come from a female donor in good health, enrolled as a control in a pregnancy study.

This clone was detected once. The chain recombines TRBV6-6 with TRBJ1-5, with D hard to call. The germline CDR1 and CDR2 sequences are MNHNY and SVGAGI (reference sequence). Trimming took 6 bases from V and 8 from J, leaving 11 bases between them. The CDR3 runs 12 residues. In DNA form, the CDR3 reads TGTGCCAGCAGAAAGAGCGAAAAGCCCCAGCATTTT. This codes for CASRKSEKPQHF.

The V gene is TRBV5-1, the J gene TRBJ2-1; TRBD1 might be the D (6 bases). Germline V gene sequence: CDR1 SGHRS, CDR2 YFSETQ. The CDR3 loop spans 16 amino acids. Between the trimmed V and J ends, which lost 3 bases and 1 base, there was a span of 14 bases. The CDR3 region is CASSSTTGGSYNEQFF. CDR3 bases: TGCGCCAGCAGCTCAACGACAGGAGGTTCCTACAATGAGCAGTTCTTC.

CDR3 loop: CASSQEAGQPQHF. CDR3 bases: TGCGCCAGCAGCCAAGAAGCGGGTCAGCCCCAGCATTTT. The rearrangement joins TRBV4-3 to TRBJ1-5; D remains unclear. Germline CDR1 reads LGHNA; CDR2 reads YSLEER. V gave up 0 bases and J gave up 6 bases, with 6 bases separating them. This CDR3 spans 13 amino acids.

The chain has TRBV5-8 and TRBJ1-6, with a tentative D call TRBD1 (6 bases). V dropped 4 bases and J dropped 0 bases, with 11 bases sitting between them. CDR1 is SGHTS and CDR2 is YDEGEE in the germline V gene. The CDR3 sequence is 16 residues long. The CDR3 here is CASSPQGSSYNSPLHF. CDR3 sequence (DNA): TGTGCCAGCAGCCCACAGGGCAGCTCCTATAATTCACCCCTCCACTTT.

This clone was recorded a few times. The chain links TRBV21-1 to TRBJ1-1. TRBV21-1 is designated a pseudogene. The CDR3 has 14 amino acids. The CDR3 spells CASSKARRGTEAFF. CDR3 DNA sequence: TGTGCCAGCAGCAAAGCTAGGAGGGGCACTGAAGCTTTCTTT.

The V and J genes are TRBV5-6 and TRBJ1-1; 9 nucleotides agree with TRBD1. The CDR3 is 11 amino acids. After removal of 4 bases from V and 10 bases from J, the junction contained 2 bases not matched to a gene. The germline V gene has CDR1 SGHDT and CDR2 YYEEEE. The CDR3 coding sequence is TGTGCCAGCAGCCTGGGACAGGGAGCTTTCTTT. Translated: CASSLGQGAFF. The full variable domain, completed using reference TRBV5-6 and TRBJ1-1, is DAGVTQSPTHLIKTRGQQVTLRCSPKSGHDTVSWYQQALGQGPQFIFQYYEEEERQRGNFPDRFSGHQFPNYSSELNVNALLLGDSALYLCASSLGQGAFFGQGTRLTVV.

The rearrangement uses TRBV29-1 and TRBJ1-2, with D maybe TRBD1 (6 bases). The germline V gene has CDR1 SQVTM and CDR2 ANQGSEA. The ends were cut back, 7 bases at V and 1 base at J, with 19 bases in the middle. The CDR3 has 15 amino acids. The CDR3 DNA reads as TGCAGCGGCCGGGACAAAGAAGGCCTTAACTATGGCTACACCTTC. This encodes CSGRDKEGLNYGYTF.

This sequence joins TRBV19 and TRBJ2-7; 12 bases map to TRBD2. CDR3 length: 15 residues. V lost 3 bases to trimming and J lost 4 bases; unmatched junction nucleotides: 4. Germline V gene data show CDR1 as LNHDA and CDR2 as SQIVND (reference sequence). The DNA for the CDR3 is TGTGCCAGTAGTATTGGACTAGCGGGGACTTACGAGCAGTACTTC. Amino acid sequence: CASSIGLAGTYEQYF.

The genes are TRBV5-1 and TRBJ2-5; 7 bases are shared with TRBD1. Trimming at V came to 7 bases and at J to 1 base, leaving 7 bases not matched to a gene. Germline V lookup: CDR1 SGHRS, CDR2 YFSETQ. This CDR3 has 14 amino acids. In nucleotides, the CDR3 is TGCGCCAGCGCCACTCCAGGGGGCCAAGAGACCCAGTACTTC. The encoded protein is CASATPGGQETQYF. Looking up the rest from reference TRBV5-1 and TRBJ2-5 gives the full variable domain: KAGVTQTPRYLIKTRGQQVTLSCSPISGHRSVSWYQQTPGQGLQFLFEYFSETQRNKGNFPGRFSGRQFSNSRSEMNVSTLELGDSALYLCASATPGGQETQYFGPGTRLLVL.

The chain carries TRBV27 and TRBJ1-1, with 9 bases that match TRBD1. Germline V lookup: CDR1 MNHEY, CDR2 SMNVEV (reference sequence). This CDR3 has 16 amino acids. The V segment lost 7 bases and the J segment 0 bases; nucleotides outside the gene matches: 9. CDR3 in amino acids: CASTPAGTGLNTEAFF. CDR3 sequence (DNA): TGTGCCAGCACCCCAGCCGGGACAGGGTTGAACACTGAAGCTTTCTTT.

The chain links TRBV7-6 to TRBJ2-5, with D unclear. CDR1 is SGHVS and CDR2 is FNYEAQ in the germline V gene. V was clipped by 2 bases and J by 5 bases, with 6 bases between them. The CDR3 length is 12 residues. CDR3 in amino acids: CASSLYPETQYF. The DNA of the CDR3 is TGTGCCAGCAGCTTATATCCGGAGACCCAGTACTTC.

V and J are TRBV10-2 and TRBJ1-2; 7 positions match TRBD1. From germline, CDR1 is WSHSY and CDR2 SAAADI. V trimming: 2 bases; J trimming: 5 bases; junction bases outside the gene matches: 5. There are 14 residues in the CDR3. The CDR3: CASSEDREHYGYTF. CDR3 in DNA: TGCGCCAGCAGTGAGGACAGGGAACATTATGGCTACACCTTC.

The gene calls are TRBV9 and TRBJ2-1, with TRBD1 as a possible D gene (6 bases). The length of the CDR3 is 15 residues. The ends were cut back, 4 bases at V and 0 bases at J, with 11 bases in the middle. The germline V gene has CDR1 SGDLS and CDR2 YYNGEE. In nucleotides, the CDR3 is TGTGCCAGCAGCTCTTCGACAGGCTCCTACAATGAGCAGTTCTTC. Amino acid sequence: CASSSSTGSYNEQFF.

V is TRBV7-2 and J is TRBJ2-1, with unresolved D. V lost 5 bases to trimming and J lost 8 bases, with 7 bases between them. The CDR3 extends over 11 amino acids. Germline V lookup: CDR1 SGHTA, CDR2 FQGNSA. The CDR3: CASSQLDEQFF. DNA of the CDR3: TGTGCCAGCAGCCAACTCGATGAGCAGTTCTTC. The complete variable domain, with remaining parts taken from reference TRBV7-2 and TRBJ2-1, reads GAGVSQSPSNKVTEKGKDVELRCDPISGHTALYWYRQSLGQGLEFLIYFQGNSAPDKSGLPSDRFSAERTGGSVSTLTIQRTQQEDSAVYLCASSQLDEQFFGPGTRLTVL.

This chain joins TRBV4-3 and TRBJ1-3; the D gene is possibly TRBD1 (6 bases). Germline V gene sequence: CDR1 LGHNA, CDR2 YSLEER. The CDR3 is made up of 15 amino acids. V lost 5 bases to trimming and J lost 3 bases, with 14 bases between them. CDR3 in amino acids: CASSSGGSLGNTIYF. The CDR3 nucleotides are TGCGCCAGCAGCTCGGGGGGCAGCCTTGGAAACACCATATATTTT.

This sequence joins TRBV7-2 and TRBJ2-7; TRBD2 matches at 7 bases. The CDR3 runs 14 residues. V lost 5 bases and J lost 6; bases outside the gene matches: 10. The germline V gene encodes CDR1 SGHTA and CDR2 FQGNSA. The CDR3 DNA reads TGTGCCAGCAGCCTGGAGCGGGGTAAGCTCGAGCAGTACTTC. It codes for CASSLERGKLEQYF.

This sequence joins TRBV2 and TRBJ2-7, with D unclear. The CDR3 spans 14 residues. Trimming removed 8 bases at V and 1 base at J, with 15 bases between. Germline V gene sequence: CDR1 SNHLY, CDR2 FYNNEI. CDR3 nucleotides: TGTGCCAGCCTGCTATTGGTCGAATCCTACGAGCAGTACTTC. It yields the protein CASLLLVESYEQYF.

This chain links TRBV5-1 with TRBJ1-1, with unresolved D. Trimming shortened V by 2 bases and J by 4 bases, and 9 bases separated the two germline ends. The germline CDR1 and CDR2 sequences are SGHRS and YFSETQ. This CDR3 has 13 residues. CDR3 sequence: CASSLIRGTEAFF. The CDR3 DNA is TGCGCCAGCAGCTTAATCCGGGGCACTGAAGCTTTCTTT.

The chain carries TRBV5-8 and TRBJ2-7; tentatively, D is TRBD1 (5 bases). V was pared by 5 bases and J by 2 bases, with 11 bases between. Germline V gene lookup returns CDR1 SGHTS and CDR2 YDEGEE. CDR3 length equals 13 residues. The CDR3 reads CASSLDRAYEQYF. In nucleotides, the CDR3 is TGTGCCAGCAGTCTCGACAGAGCCTACGAGCAGTACTTC.

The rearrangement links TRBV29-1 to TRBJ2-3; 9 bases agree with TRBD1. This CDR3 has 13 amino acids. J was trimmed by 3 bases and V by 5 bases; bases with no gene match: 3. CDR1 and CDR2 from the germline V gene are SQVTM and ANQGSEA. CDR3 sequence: CSVRQGGTDTQYF. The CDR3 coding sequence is TGCAGCGTTCGACAGGGGGGGACAGATACGCAGTATTTT.

The CDR3 bases are TGTGCCACCAGCAGAATGAGGACAGGGGGAACGGGAAACACCATATATTTT. This gives the protein CATSRMRTGGTGNTIYF. This sequence joins TRBV15 and TRBJ1-3, with 10 positions matching TRBD1. The length of the CDR3 is 17 residues. Germline CDR1 and CDR2: LNHNV and YYDKDF (reference sequence). J lost 4 bases, V lost 2 bases, and 8 bases had no gene match.

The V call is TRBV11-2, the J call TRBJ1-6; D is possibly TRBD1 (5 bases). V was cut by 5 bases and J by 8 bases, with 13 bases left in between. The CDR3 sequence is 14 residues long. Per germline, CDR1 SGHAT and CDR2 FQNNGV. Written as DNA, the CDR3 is TGTGCCAGCAGCCAGGTCAGGGCCCATTCACCCCTCCACTTT. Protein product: CASSQVRAHSPLHF. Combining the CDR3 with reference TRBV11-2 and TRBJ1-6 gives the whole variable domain EAGVAQSPRYKIIEKRQSVAFWCNPISGHATLYWYQQILGQGPKLLIQFQNNGVVDDSQLPKDRFSAERLKGVDSTLKIQPAKLEDSAVYLCASSQVRAHSPLHFGNGTRLTVT.

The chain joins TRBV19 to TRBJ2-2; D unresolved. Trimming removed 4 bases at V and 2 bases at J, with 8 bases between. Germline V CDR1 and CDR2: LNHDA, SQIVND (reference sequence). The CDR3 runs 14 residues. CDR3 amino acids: CASSRADNTGELFF. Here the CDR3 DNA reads TGTGCCAGTAGTAGGGCAGATAACACCGGGGAGCTGTTTTTT.